What follows are 17 T cell receptor beta chains derived from one specimen sequenced in a study of OX40 agonist ivuxolimab in advanced cancers. Assay used: immunoSEQ multiplex PCR; TCRdb lists only in-frame clones, some missing. The data contain 65,000 to 95,000 clones, 85% to 90% of them seen just once; the ten biggest clones take up roughly 0.8%. The material sequenced was CD4+ or CD8+ T cells sorted from blood, taken in a trial of the OX40 agonist ivuxolimab. The receptors originated from an adult with an advanced solid tumor such as melanoma, head and neck, liver or kidney cancer.

The chain has TRBV27 and TRBJ1-4, with 7 bases lining up with TRBD1. Germline CDR1 MNHEY, CDR2 SMNVEV (reference sequence). V shed 2 bases, J shed 5 bases, and the junction held 8 bases outside the gene matches. This CDR3 comprises 16 residues. CDR3 protein: CASSLDRVESNEKLFF. CDR3 coding DNA: TGTGCCAGCAGTTTAGACAGGGTGGAGAGCAATGAAAAACTGTTTTTT.

This chain connects TRBV11-3 to TRBJ2-3, with 7 bases fitting TRBD2. J was trimmed by 3 bases and V by 5 bases; bases with no gene match: 11. CDR1 and CDR2 (germline): SGHNT, YENEEA. The CDR3 covers 16 residues. This chain's CDR3 is CASSAGSGSRTDTQYF. The CDR3 DNA reads TGTGCCAGCAGCGCCGGTAGCGGGTCGAGGACAGATACGCAGTATTTT.

This chain joins TRBV5-1 and TRBJ2-7; maybe TRBD1 (6 bases). The CDR3 runs 13 residues. Germline loops: CDR1 SGHRS, CDR2 YFSETQ. V lost 4 bases and J lost 2, with 10 bases in between. The CDR3 DNA is TGCGCCAGCAGCCGGGCAGGGGCCTACGAGCAGTACTTC. This sequence encodes CASSRAGAYEQYF. Full variable domain (rest looked up from reference TRBV5-1 and TRBJ2-7): KAGVTQTPRYLIKTRGQQVTLSCSPISGHRSVSWYQQTPGQGLQFLFEYFSETQRNKGNFPGRFSGRQFSNSRSEMNVSTLELGDSALYLCASSRAGAYEQYFGPGTRLTVT.

This sequence joins TRBV7-9 and TRBJ1-1; TRBD1 agrees at 9 bases. CDR3 size: 16 residues. Germline-derived CDR1 and CDR2 are SEHNR and FQNEAQ (reference sequence). J gave up 3 bases and V 5 bases, and 10 bases lay outside the gene matches. CDR3 loop: CASSRPGQGKDTEAFF. Here the CDR3 DNA reads TGTGCCAGCAGCCGGCCTGGACAGGGGAAGGACACTGAAGCTTTCTTT.

The chain links TRBV2 to TRBJ1-4; D uncertain. This CDR3 is 15 amino acids long. V lost 1 base and J lost 0, with 6 bases in between. Germline CDR1 reads SNHLY; CDR2 reads FYNNEI. CDR3 bases: TGTGCCAGCAGTGAAGACGCTGCAACTAATGAAAAACTGTTTTTT. It encodes CASSEDAATNEKLFF.

J is TRBJ1-1 and V is TRBV5-4; unclear D gene. CDR3 length equals 13 residues. Germline CDR1 and CDR2: SGHNT and YYREEE (reference sequence). The ends were cut back, 1 base at V and 3 bases at J, with 7 bases in the middle. The CDR3 loop is CASSLSSDTEAFF. The CDR3 DNA sequence: TGTGCCAGCAGCTTGTCCTCAGACACTGAAGCTTTCTTT. The full variable domain, in which reference TRBV5-4 and TRBJ1-1 provide the parts outside the CDR3, is ETGVTQSPTHLIKTRGQQVTLRCSSQSGHNTVSWYQQALGQGPQFIFQYYREEENGRGNFPPRFSGLQFPNYSSELNVNALELDDSALYLCASSLSSDTEAFFGQGTRLTVV.

The rearrangement joins TRBV5-1 to TRBJ2-7, with TRBD1 matching over 7 bases. Germline CDR1 is SGHRS and CDR2 is YFSETQ. V dropped 4 bases and J dropped 1; count of bases not matched to a gene: 5. The CDR3 totals 14 residues. The CDR3 protein is CASSVRTGSYEQYF. As DNA, the CDR3 is TGCGCCAGCAGCGTCCGGACAGGATCCTACGAGCAGTACTTC.

This chain uses TRBV11-1 with TRBJ2-3, with D unresolved. The CDR3 spans 14 residues. Germline V CDR1 and CDR2: SGHAT, FQDESV (reference sequence). The V and J ends lost 0 bases and 6 bases respectively, with 10 bases between them. The DNA of the CDR3 is TGTGCCAGCAGCTTAGCTGGGAAATGGGATACGCAGTATTTT. As protein: CASSLAGKWDTQYF.

A few counts support this clone. The junction shows a germline mismatch at one end, possibly a read error. The rearrangement joins TRBV2 to TRBJ2-5, with 13 nucleotides matching TRBD2. CDR1 and CDR2 from the germline V gene are SNHLY and FYNNEI. The CDR3 totals 18 residues. The CDR3: CASREGTSGTTRQETQYF. The CDR3 region has the DNA TGTGCCAGCAGGGAAGGGACTAGCGGGACGACCCGCCAAGAGACCCAGTACTTC.

The CDR3 reads CASSLALPLGYGYTF. DNA of the CDR3: TGTGCCAGCAGCTTAGCGCTTCCGTTAGGGTACGGCTACACCTTC. The chain combines TRBV7-2 with TRBJ1-2; D not certain. The CDR3 is 15 residues long. V was trimmed by 0 bases and J by 8 bases, leaving 16 bases between them. The germline gives CDR1 SGHTA, CDR2 FQGNSA. Together with reference TRBV7-2 and TRBJ1-2, the CDR3 gives the full variable domain: GAGVSQSPSNKVTEKGKDVELRCDPISGHTALYWYRQSLGQGLEFLIYFQGNSAPDKSGLPSDRFSAERTGGSVSTLTIQRTQQEDSAVYLCASSLALPLGYGYTFGSGTRLTVV.

The chain has TRBV10-3 and TRBJ1-1, with 7 bases identical to TRBD1. The CDR3 sequence is 14 residues long. Germline assignment: CDR1 ENHRY and CDR2 SYGVKD. With V trimmed by 3 bases and J by 2 bases, 3 bases remained unmatched. CDR3 bases: TGTGCCATCAGTGAAGGAGGGGGCAACACTGAAGCTTTCTTT. This translates into CAISEGGGNTEAFF.

This CDR3 reads CASRMTSQRDTQYF. The CDR3 DNA reads as TGCGCCAGCAGGATGACTAGCCAAAGGGATACGCAGTATTTT. The rearrangement links TRBV5-1 to TRBJ2-3, with 7 bases fitting TRBD2. Germline CDR1 SGHRS, CDR2 YFSETQ. The V segment lost 5 bases and the J segment 6 bases; nucleotides outside the gene matches: 9. CDR3 size: 14 residues.

This chain joins TRBV28 and TRBJ2-7; D ambiguous. Trimming stripped 3 bases from V and 6 bases from J, with 15 bases between. The CDR3 is 14 residues long. Germline loops: CDR1 MDHEN, CDR2 SYDVKM. In nucleotides, the CDR3 is TGTGCCAGCAGTTTTTTTGGCCGCCCGCTCGAGCAGTACTTC. It translates to CASSFFGRPLEQYF.

J is TRBJ2-4 and V is TRBV4-1, with TRBD1 as a possible D gene (6 bases). This CDR3 is built from 16 residues. The ends were cut back, 2 bases at V and 7 bases at J, with 18 bases in the middle. The germline gives CDR1 MGHRA, CDR2 YSYEKL. CDR3 coding DNA: TGCGCCAGCAGCCAAAATTCGGGACAAATAGGGAACATTCAGTACTTC. Its translation: CASSQNSGQIGNIQYF.

The chain carries TRBV2 and TRBJ1-3; D gene uncertain. Trimming left V 3 bases short and J 5 bases short, with 8 bases between. This CDR3 has 13 amino acids. Germline V gene data show CDR1 as SNHLY and CDR2 as FYNNEI. CDR3 nucleotides: TGTGCCAGCAGTGAGACAACCAGAAACACCATATATTTT. Its protein is CASSETTRNTIYF.

This rearrangement joins TRBV28 to TRBJ2-5, with 7 bases lining up with TRBD1. There are 14 residues in the CDR3. The trim removed 5 bases at V and 4 bases at J, leaving 7 bases unmatched. From germline, CDR1 is MDHEN and CDR2 SYDVKM. CDR3 sequence (DNA): TGTGCCAGCAGTGACAGGGTAGAGGCAGAGACCCAGTACTTC. Encoded protein: CASSDRVEAETQYF.

The chain has TRBV6-1 and TRBJ2-5, with D possibly being TRBD1 (5 bases). Trimming pared 3 bases from V and 4 bases from J, leaving 12 bases between. Germline V lookup: CDR1 MNHNS, CDR2 SASEGT. CDR3 length: 14 residues. The CDR3 here is CASSDYGRAETQYF. CDR3 coding DNA: TGTGCCAGCAGTGATTATGGCAGGGCAGAGACCCAGTACTTC.